This T cell receptor (beta chain) was obtained from a study of blood T cells in healthy people across ages. Study-wide findings and caveats: Aged donors had fewer naive CD4+ cells and lower diversity than long-lived donors. Unsorted PBMCs blocked a conclusive comparison of naive and antigen-experienced cells.

Comment on this clonotype: Its specificity is not known.

Sample-barcoded 5' priming and a J-beta primer mix drove a second PCR of roughly 6 to 12 cycles. Each cDNA molecule was tagged by a template-switch adaptor that had 12 random nucleotides. Each sample provided no less than 2.5 million CDR3-containing paired-end reads. MiXCR, run by TCRdb on the 5' RACE reads, gives a single entry per CDR3 protein. The data hold some 1 million distinct CDR3 sequences, with 35% to 50% observed a single time. Material for sequencing was blood. The sequence came from a woman aged 55-69 years in good health.

The CDR3 coding sequence is TGTGCCAGCAGCCAAGTTACCAATCAGCCCCAGCATTTT. Its translation is CASSQVTNQPQHF. The chain carries TRBV3-1 and TRBJ1-5; no clear D gene. The CDR3 length is 13 residues. Germline V CDR1 and CDR2: LGHDT, YNNKEL (reference sequence). Deletions cut 1 base from V and 3 bases from J, with 4 bases between.